The entry below describes one T cell receptor beta chain. This clone came up a few times. Its antigen is still unknown. Per-base quality was not reported, and no clone a single base away is much larger than it. Other DNA sequences from this sample encode an identical CDR3 as well. These data belong to a study of control samples from healthy donors and cancer patients (dated by TCRdb to between 2020 and 2021). The germline V gene provides CDR1 MDHEN and CDR2 SYDVKM. There are 12 amino acids in the CDR3, from cysteine to phenylalanine inclusive. Only the CDR3 DNA stays, 36 bases, in frame from base 1. V and J lose 4 bases and 3 bases, and a span of 7 bases separates them. The library was generated by the immunoSEQ multiplex PCR assay. The table was pulled from immuneACCESS by TCRdb, which kept in-frame rearrangements only. Such tables lose some clones; where checked, under half of the loss comes from unresolved V genes, and the rest has no known cause. This sample holds under 450,000 clones; more than 80% were observed only once. The ten top clones hold 5.5% to 8% of the sample.

The sequencing sample was made of PBMCs. The chain links TRBV28 with TRBJ2-7; the D gene cannot be resolved reliably. The sequence was collected from a man aged 40-49 years with head and neck cancer. The nucleotide sequence is TGTGCCAGCAGTTCCTTAAGCTACGAGCAGTACTTC. Its amino acids are CASSSLSYEQYF.